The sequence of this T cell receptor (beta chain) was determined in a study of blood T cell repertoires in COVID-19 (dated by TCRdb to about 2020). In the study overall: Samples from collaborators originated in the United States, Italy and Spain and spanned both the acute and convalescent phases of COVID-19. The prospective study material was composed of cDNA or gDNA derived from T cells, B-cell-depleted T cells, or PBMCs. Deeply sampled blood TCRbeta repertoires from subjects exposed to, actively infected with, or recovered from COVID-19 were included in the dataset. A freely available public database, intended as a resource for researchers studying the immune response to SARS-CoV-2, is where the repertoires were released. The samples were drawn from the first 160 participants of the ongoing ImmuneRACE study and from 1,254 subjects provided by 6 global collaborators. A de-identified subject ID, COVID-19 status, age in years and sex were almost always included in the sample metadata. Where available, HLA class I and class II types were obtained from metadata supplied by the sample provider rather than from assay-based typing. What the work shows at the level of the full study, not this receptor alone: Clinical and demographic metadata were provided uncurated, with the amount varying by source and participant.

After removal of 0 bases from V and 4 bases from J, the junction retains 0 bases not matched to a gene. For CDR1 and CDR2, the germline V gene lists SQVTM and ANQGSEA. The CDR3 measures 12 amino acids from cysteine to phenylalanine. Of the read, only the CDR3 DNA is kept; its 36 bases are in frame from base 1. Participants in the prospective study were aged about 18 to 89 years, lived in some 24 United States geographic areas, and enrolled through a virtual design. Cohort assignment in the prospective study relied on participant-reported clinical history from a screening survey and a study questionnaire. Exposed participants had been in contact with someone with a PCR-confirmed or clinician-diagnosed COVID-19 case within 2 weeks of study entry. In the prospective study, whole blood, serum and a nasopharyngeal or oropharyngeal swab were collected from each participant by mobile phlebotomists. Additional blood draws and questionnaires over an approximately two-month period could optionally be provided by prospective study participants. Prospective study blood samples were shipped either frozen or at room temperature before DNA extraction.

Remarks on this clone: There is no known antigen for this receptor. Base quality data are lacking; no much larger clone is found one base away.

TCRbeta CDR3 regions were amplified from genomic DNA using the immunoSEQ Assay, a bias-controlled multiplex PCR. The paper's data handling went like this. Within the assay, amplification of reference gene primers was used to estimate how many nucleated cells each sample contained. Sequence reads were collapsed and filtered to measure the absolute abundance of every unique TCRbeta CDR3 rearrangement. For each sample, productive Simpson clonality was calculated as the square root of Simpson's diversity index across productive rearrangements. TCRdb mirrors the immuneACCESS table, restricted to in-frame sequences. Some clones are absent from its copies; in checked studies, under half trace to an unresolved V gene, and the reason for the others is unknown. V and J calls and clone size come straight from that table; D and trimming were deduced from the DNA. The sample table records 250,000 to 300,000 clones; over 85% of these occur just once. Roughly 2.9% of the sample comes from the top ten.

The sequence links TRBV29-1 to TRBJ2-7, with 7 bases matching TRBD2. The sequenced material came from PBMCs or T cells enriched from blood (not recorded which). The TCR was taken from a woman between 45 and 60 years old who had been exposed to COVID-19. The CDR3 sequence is CSVEEGGYEQYF. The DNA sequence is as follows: TGCAGCGTTGAAGAGGGAGGGTACGAGCAGTACTTC.